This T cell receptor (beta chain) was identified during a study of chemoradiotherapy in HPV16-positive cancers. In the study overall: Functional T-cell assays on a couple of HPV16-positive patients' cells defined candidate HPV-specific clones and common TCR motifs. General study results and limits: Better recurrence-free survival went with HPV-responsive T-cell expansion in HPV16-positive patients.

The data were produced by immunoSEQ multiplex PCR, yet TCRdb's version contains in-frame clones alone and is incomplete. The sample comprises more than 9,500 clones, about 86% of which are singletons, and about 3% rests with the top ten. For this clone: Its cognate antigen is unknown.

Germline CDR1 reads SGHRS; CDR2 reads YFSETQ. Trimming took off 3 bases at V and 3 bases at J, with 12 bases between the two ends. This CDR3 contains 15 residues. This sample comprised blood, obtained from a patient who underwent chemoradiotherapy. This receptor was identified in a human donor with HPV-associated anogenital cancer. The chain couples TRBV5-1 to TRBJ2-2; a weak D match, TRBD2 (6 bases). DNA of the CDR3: TGCGCCAGCAGCTGGACTAACGCTGACACCGGGGAGCTGTTTTTT. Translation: CASSWTNADTGELFF. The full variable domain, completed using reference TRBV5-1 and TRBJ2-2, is KAGVTQTPRYLIKTRGQQVTLSCSPISGHRSVSWYQQTPGQGLQFLFEYFSETQRNKGNFPGRFSGRQFSNSRSEMNVSTLELGDSALYLCASSWTNADTGELFFGEGSRLTVL.